This record covers a single T cell receptor (beta chain). This record comes from a study of blood T cell repertoires in COVID-19. Across the whole study: Acute and convalescent COVID-19 samples came from the United States, Italy and Spain.

Germline-derived CDR1 and CDR2 are LNHDA and SQIVND (reference sequence). CDR3 length: 17 amino acids. Unmatched junction bases numbered 13, after V lost 7 bases and J lost 2 bases. This table comes from immunoSEQ multiplex PCR, and its TCRdb copy is limited to in-frame clones, with some not included. The data contain over 120,000 clones, 80% to 90% of them seen just once; the ten biggest clones take up around 3%. The sequence was collected from a man aged 55 to 69 with active or convalescent COVID-19. The chain combines TRBV19 with TRBJ2-2, with 7 bases aligning to TRBD1. The sequenced sample consisted of peripheral blood. As DNA, the CDR3 is TGTGCCAGTACCGATCCCCCGGGACAGCTTAACACCGGGGAGCTGTTTTTT. It translates to CASTDPPGQLNTGELFF.